This T cell receptor beta chain stems from a study of cytomegalovirus exposure and HLA in healthy donors. Study summary: Earlier findings included roughly 100 million unique TCR beta sequences obtained from approximately 170 million T cells. Study conclusions and caveats: TCR beta sequences numbering under 20,000 were associated with HLA alleles at 0.05 false discovery rate in a later analysis.

PCR used 60 Vbeta primers and 13 Jbeta primers. Assay used: immunoSEQ multiplex PCR; TCRdb lists only in-frame clones, some missing. This sample has a few hundred thousand clones; about three quarters occur once, and the top ten carry 15%. After removal of 4 bases from V and 5 bases from J, the junction contained 7 bases not matched to a gene. The CDR3 is made up of 16 amino acids. Germline V gene lookup returns CDR1 SGHRS and CDR2 YFSETQ. On this clone itself: As yet, its antigen is unknown.

This TCR was sampled from a man aged 35 to 55 in good health and CMV-seronegative. The source material was PBMCs. V usage is TRBV5-1 and J usage is TRBJ2-3; 13 bases agree with TRBD2. CDR3 sequence reads: CASSLWTSGGEDTQYF. CDR3 DNA sequence: TGCGCCAGCAGCCTGTGGACTAGCGGGGGTGAAGATACGCAGTATTTT.